This TCR beta chain was captured by sequencing in a study of patients and donors after allogeneic stem cell transplantation. Trimming took 1 base from V and 6 from J; bases not matched to a gene: 5. The CDR3 consists of 15 residues. Germline V lookup: CDR1 SGHNT, CDR2 YENEEA. TCRdb ran MiXCR on the RT-PCR reads and lists one entry per CDR3 protein. The data hold about 960,000 distinct CDR3 sequences, with more than 15% observed a single time. The receptor was isolated from a human donor who was either an allogeneic HSCT recipient or a stem cell or donor lymphocyte infusion donor (not recorded which). It is not recorded whose cells these are; they may come from a transplant donor. The chain couples TRBV11-3 to TRBJ2-1; 8 bases align to TRBD2. The sample comprised blood, either unsorted or a sorted T cell fraction (not recorded which). CDR3 DNA sequence: TGTGCCAGCAGCTTAGGTGGGACTAGGGGCAATGAGCAGTTCTTC. Protein: CASSLGGTRGNEQFF.